Each of the 11 T cell receptor beta chains below was sequenced from the same sample in a study of identifying expanded T cells in peripheral blood. Profiling relied on immunoSEQ multiplex PCR, and the TCRdb table lists in-frame clones only, not all of them. Seen here are 50,000 to 75,000 clones, about 83% observed once, and the top ten hold approximately 19%. The sample consisted of blood. These receptor sequences come from a person aged 18 to 75 in good health.

The chain has TRBV29-1 and TRBJ2-3; D possibly uses TRBD1 or TRBD2 (5 bases each). Germline lookup yields CDR1 SQVTM and CDR2 ANQGSEA. Trimming removed 6 bases at V and 0 bases at J, with 13 bases between. The CDR3 is 14 residues long. This CDR3 is CSVLRGGSTDTQYF. CDR3 coding DNA: TGCAGCGTCCTGAGGGGCGGTAGCACAGATACGCAGTATTTT.

The chain employs TRBV7-2 and TRBJ2-7; 8 nucleotides align to TRBD1. The ends lost 0 bases at V and 2 bases at J; junction bases unmatched: 6. There are 16 residues in the CDR3. Germline CDR1 reads SGHTA; CDR2 reads FQGNSA. The CDR3 reads CASSLAQLGQAYEQYF. For the CDR3, the DNA is TGTGCCAGCAGCTTAGCTCAGCTGGGACAGGCCTACGAGCAGTACTTC.

This chain joins TRBV7-9 and TRBJ1-2; TRBD1 matches at 9 bases. The CDR3 has 18 amino acids. The germline CDR1 and CDR2 sequences are SEHNR and FQNEAQ (reference sequence). With 3 bases clipped from V and 7 bases from J, the junction kept 18 bases outside the gene matches. This CDR3 reads CASSFPWTGARVMGGYTF. The CDR3 nucleotides read TGTGCCAGCAGCTTCCCGTGGACAGGGGCGAGGGTAATGGGTGGCTACACCTTC.

The V and J genes are TRBV4-1 and TRBJ2-1; 13 nucleotides match TRBD2. The V segment lost 4 bases and the J segment 8 bases; nucleotides outside the gene matches: 8. CDR3 length equals 16 residues. Germline CDR1 and CDR2: MGHRA and YSYEKL. The DNA of the CDR3 is TGCGCCAGCAGCCCTCAACTAGCGGGAGGGACGGATGAGCAGTTCTTC. The encoded protein is CASSPQLAGGTDEQFF.

The rearrangement joins TRBV19 to TRBJ1-1, with D maybe TRBD1 (6 bases). CDR3 length: 13 amino acids. V was pared by 5 bases and J by 1 base, with 8 bases between. The germline gives CDR1 LNHDA, CDR2 SQIVND (reference sequence). The CDR3 sequence is CASSQQGNTEAFF. CDR3 nucleotide sequence: TGTGCCAGTAGTCAACAGGGGAACACTGAAGCTTTCTTT.

The genes are TRBV5-1 and TRBJ1-2; possibly TRBD1 for D (5 bases). Trimming pared 3 bases from V and 0 bases from J, leaving 21 bases between. The CDR3 extends over 18 amino acids. In germline, CDR1 is SGHRS, CDR2 YFSETQ. The CDR3 reads CASSSPGRRGGSNYGYTF. In DNA form, the CDR3 reads TGCGCCAGCAGCTCCCCGGGACGGCGGGGGGGTTCTAACTATGGCTACACCTTC.

This clone was seen many times. This chain connects TRBV5-6 to TRBJ1-2; the match to TRBD1 covers 8 bases. The ends lost 4 bases at V and 2 bases at J; junction bases unmatched: 7. CDR1 SGHDT and CDR2 YYEEEE come from the germline V gene. The CDR3 extends over 15 amino acids. The CDR3 loop is CASSANGQGNYGYTF. Here the CDR3 DNA reads TGTGCCAGCAGCGCAAATGGACAGGGAAACTATGGCTACACCTTC.

This chain links TRBV27 with TRBJ1-2, with 10 bases fitting TRBD1. The CDR3 runs 14 residues. The germline CDR1 and CDR2 sequences are MNHEY and SMNVEV (reference sequence). Losses at the gene ends were 5 bases for V and 3 bases for J; bases not matched to a gene: 3. CDR3: CASSPGQGYYGYTF. The DNA of the CDR3 is TGTGCCAGCAGTCCGGGACAGGGGTACTATGGCTACACCTTC.

The V call is TRBV19, the J call TRBJ1-2; D ambiguous. The CDR3 spans 14 residues. The V gene lost 5 bases and the J gene lost 4 bases, with 14 bases spanning the gap. Germline CDR1 LNHDA, CDR2 SQIVND (reference sequence). CDR3 nucleotides: TGTGCCAGTAGTTTCACGAAGTCTAGCTATGGCTACACCTTC. Amino acids: CASSFTKSSYGYTF.

This rearrangement joins TRBV6-6 to TRBJ2-1; D is uncertain. Trimming stripped 5 bases from V and 4 bases from J, with 6 bases between. Germline assignment: CDR1 MNHNY and CDR2 SVGAGI (reference sequence). This CDR3 comprises 12 residues. CDR3 nucleotides: TGTGCCAGCAGTCACCCTTACAATGAGCAGTTCTTC. It is translated as CASSHPYNEQFF.

This chain joins TRBV18 and TRBJ1-5; TRBD1 is a possible D gene (5 bases). From germline, CDR1 is KGHSH and CDR2 LQKENI. V was clipped by 5 bases and J by 6 bases, with 23 bases between them. The CDR3 spans 17 residues. CDR3 DNA: TGTGCCAGCTCATCGTTACCGGGGGGAGAAGACTCTCAGCCCCAGCATTTT. Translation: CASSSLPGGEDSQPQHF.